Listed here are 29 T cell receptor beta chains from one sample, sequenced in a study of T cell changes during pregnancy in multiple sclerosis. The protocol was immunoSEQ multiplex PCR, while the TCRdb copy is restricted to in-frame clones and leaves out a portion. This table holds tens of thousands of clones, approximately 90% found once. The sample here was peripheral blood, taken in the third trimester of pregnancy. All receptors derive from a female donor with multiple sclerosis, enrolled in a pregnancy study.

V gene TRBV10-3 combines with J gene TRBJ2-1; 9 nucleotides align to TRBD2. Germline CDR1 reads ENHRY; CDR2 reads SYGVKD. CDR3 size: 16 residues. The V gene end was trimmed by 1 base and the J gene end by 6 bases; junction bases not matched to a gene: 7. The CDR3 DNA reads TGTGCCATCAGTGAGTTAGCGGGGGATGTCGGCAATGAGCAGTTCTTC. Protein: CAISELAGDVGNEQFF.

The chain employs TRBV6-5 and TRBJ2-7, with TRBD1 identical over 7 bases. The CDR3 extends over 15 amino acids. With 5 bases clipped from V and 2 bases from J, the junction kept 9 bases outside the gene matches. Per the germline V gene, CDR1 is MNHEY and CDR2 is SVGAGI. The CDR3 sequence is CASSQGQRTPYEQYF. The CDR3 DNA reads as TGTGCCAGCAGTCAGGGACAGCGAACTCCCTACGAGCAGTACTTC.

The rearrangement links TRBV5-1 to TRBJ2-7; 9 bases match TRBD1. The CDR3 is made up of 14 amino acids. After removal of 8 bases from V and 3 bases from J, the junction contained 9 bases not matched to a gene. Germline V gene data show CDR1 as SGHRS and CDR2 as YFSETQ. The CDR3 nucleotides are TGCGCCAGTACCAACACAGGGGGCGGCTACGAGCAGTACTTC. Translation: CASTNTGGGYEQYF.

The V gene is TRBV27, the J gene TRBJ2-6; tentative D call: TRBD1 (6 bases). Trimming took off 2 bases at V and 4 bases at J, with 18 bases between the two ends. Germline V gene data show CDR1 as MNHEY and CDR2 as SMNVEV (reference sequence). The CDR3 has 18 residues. The CDR3 region is CASSLGQGWIGGANVLTF. The CDR3 bases are TGTGCCAGCAGTTTAGGGCAGGGGTGGATTGGCGGGGCCAACGTCCTGACTTTC.

J is TRBJ1-4 and V is TRBV28; 8 nucleotides align to TRBD1. V lost 6 bases, J lost 0 bases, and 6 bases stayed unmatched. The CDR3 is 16 residues long. CDR1 and CDR2 (germline): MDHEN, SYDVKM. The CDR3 DNA reads TGTGCCAGCAGCCGACCGACAGGGGCAACTAATGAAAAACTGTTTTTT. The encoded protein is CASSRPTGATNEKLFF. The variable domain in full, completed from reference TRBV28 and TRBJ1-4, reads DVKVTQSSRYLVKRTGEKVFLECVQDMDHENMFWYRQDPGLGLRLIYFSYDVKMKEKGDIPEGYSVSREKKERFSLILESASTNQTSMYLCASSRPTGATNEKLFFGSGTQLSVL.

V and J are TRBV11-1 and TRBJ2-5; TRBD2 aligns across 13 bases. Trimming at V came to 0 bases and at J to 5 bases, leaving 9 bases not matched to a gene. The CDR3 has 18 amino acids. Germline CDR1 is SGHAT and CDR2 is FQDESV (reference sequence). This chain's CDR3 is CASSLAGLAGESRETQYF. The CDR3 DNA sequence: TGTGCCAGCAGCTTAGCCGGACTAGCGGGAGAATCGCGGGAGACCCAGTACTTC.

This sequence joins TRBV4-1 and TRBJ2-7, with D perhaps TRBD2 (6 bases). CDR1 is MGHRA, CDR2 YSYEKL, per germline. Trimming stripped 1 base from V and 0 bases from J, with 13 bases between. The CDR3 runs 16 residues. In DNA form, the CDR3 reads TGCGCCAGCAGCCAAGTTGTGCTAGCGCACTCCTACGAGCAGTACTTC. Its protein product is CASSQVVLAHSYEQYF.

The gene calls are TRBV7-9 and TRBJ2-5, with D possibly being TRBD2 (6 bases). The CDR3 contains 16 residues. In germline, CDR1 is SEHNR, CDR2 FQNEAQ (reference sequence). Trimming pared 2 bases from V and 2 bases from J, leaving 15 bases between. The CDR3 reads CASSLRRDEFQETQYF. CDR3 DNA sequence: TGTGCCAGCAGCTTAAGGCGGGACGAATTTCAAGAGACCCAGTACTTC.

V gene TRBV6-1 combines with J gene TRBJ2-1; D is ambiguous. The CDR3 loop spans 15 amino acids. Deletions cut 4 bases from V and 0 bases from J, with 10 bases between. Per germline, CDR1 MNHNS and CDR2 SASEGT. CDR3 amino acids: CASSVEVSSYNEQFF. Written as DNA, the CDR3 is TGTGCCAGCAGTGTAGAGGTTAGCTCCTACAATGAGCAGTTCTTC.

V is TRBV30 and J is TRBJ1-2; 7 nucleotides match TRBD1. Losses at the gene ends were 3 bases for V and 4 bases for J; bases not matched to a gene: 5. CDR1 is GTSNPN and CDR2 is SVGIG in the germline V gene (reference sequence). The CDR3 covers 13 residues. CDR3 DNA: TGTGCCTGGAGCATACAGGGGACCTATGGCTACACCTTC. This translates into CAWSIQGTYGYTF. The full variable domain, completed using reference TRBV30 and TRBJ1-2, is SQTIHQWPATLVQPVGSPLSLECTVEGTSNPNLYWYRQAAGRGLQLLFYSVGIGQISSEVPQNLSASRPQDRQFILSSKKLLLSDSGFYLCAWSIQGTYGYTFGSGTRLTVV.

The chain is built from TRBV9 and TRBJ2-1, with 14 positions matching TRBD2. Germline assignment: CDR1 SGDLS and CDR2 YYNGEE. The CDR3 has 19 residues. The V gene end was trimmed by 2 bases and the J gene end by 0 bases; junction bases not matched to a gene: 7. CDR3 protein: CASSVGLAGGRSSYNEQFF. CDR3 coding DNA: TGTGCCAGCAGCGTCGGACTAGCGGGAGGACGTAGCTCCTACAATGAGCAGTTCTTC.

V and J are TRBV30 and TRBJ2-1; 8 bases line up with TRBD1. Trimming took 2 bases from V and 9 from J; bases not matched to a gene: 6. Looked up from germline, CDR1 is GTSNPN and CDR2 is SVGIG (reference sequence). The CDR3 is 13 residues long. CDR3 sequence: CAWSNGQGGEQFF. The CDR3 nucleotides are TGTGCCTGGAGTAATGGACAGGGCGGTGAGCAGTTCTTC.

This clone was picked up one time. This chain connects TRBV30 to TRBJ1-5; possibly TRBD1 for D (6 bases). This CDR3 comprises 13 residues. V lost 2 bases and J lost 6, with 11 bases in between. CDR1 and CDR2 (germline): GTSNPN, SVGIG (reference sequence). The DNA for the CDR3 is TGTGCCTGGAGTTCCACAGGGCCTCAGCCCCAGCATTTT. Encoded protein: CAWSSTGPQPQHF.

This CDR3 reads CASSQGFIRDRKDQPQHF. For the CDR3, the DNA is TGCGCCAGCAGCCAAGGATTCATCCGGGACAGAAAAGACCAGCCCCAGCATTTT. The chain couples TRBV4-1 to TRBJ1-5, with 7 positions matching TRBD1. The V gene end was trimmed by 1 base and the J gene end by 7 bases; junction bases not matched to a gene: 16. This CDR3 comprises 18 residues. Germline CDR1 MGHRA, CDR2 YSYEKL.

The rearrangement links TRBV4-3 to TRBJ1-1, with D possibly TRBD1 on 5 matching bases. The germline V and J ends were trimmed by 0 bases and 3 bases, with 8 bases remaining between them. Germline CDR1 LGHNA, CDR2 YSLEER. The CDR3 contains 14 residues. Here the CDR3 reads CASSQDGGDTEAFF. Here the CDR3 DNA reads TGCGCCAGCAGCCAAGATGGGGGGGACACTGAAGCTTTCTTT.

This chain joins TRBV19 and TRBJ1-2; 8 bases fit TRBD1. The CDR3 has 13 amino acids. V was pared by 6 bases and J by 2 bases, with 2 bases of the junction left unmatched. CDR1 is LNHDA and CDR2 is SQIVND in the germline V gene (reference sequence). The CDR3 bases are TGTGCCAGTAGGGACAGGGCCAACTATGGCTACACCTTC. This sequence encodes CASRDRANYGYTF.

The chain combines TRBV29-1 with TRBJ1-1, with no clear D. The V and J ends lost 7 bases and 5 bases respectively, with 17 bases between them. The CDR3 runs to 13 residues. Germline lookup yields CDR1 SQVTM and CDR2 ANQGSEA. For the CDR3, the DNA is TGCAGCGCTCAACAAGGGTCGGGGACTGAAGCTTTCTTT. Translated: CSAQQGSGTEAFF.

The V and J genes are TRBV7-2 and TRBJ2-2; 8 bases are a match to TRBD2. Germline CDR1 is SGHTA and CDR2 is FQGNSA. The CDR3 has 16 amino acids. V was clipped by 1 base and J by 3 bases; unmatched bases: 4. CDR3 protein: CASSLDFGRDTGELFF. The DNA of the CDR3 is TGTGCCAGCAGCTTAGATTTCGGGAGGGACACCGGGGAGCTGTTTTTT.

Only a few counts were recorded for this clone. The J gene is TRBJ2-2, the V gene TRBV5-5, with TRBD2 matching 10 bases. The CDR3 has 15 amino acids. The J segment lost 5 bases and the V segment lost 4 bases, leaving 5 bases of the junction unmatched. CDR1 is SGHKS and CDR2 is YYEKEE in the germline V gene (reference sequence). CDR3 nucleotide sequence: TGTGCCAGCAGCCTACTAGCGGGATTTACCGGGGAGCTGTTTTTT. Residues: CASSLLAGFTGELFF.

J is TRBJ2-2 and V is TRBV4-3; TRBD1 aligns across 8 bases. V lost 4 bases and J lost 5; bases outside the gene matches: 3. The CDR3 covers 14 residues. Germline-derived CDR1 and CDR2 are LGHNA and YSLEER. The CDR3 region is CASSLQGGTGELFF. The CDR3 bases are TGCGCCAGCAGCCTACAGGGGGGTACCGGGGAGCTGTTTTTT.

V is TRBV6-5 and J is TRBJ2-5; TRBD2 agrees at 7 bases. CDR1 is MNHEY and CDR2 is SVGAGI in the germline V gene. The CDR3 runs 15 residues. V trimming: 4 bases; J trimming: 4 bases; junction bases outside the gene matches: 9. The CDR3 region has the DNA TGTGCCAGCAGTTCCTACGGACTAGAGGGAGAGACCCAGTACTTC. Amino acids: CASSSYGLEGETQYF.

The chain carries TRBV2 and TRBJ2-7; 10 bases agree with TRBD1. The ends lost 6 bases at V and 5 bases at J; junction bases unmatched: 4. CDR3 size: 13 residues. Germline CDR1 SNHLY, CDR2 FYNNEI. The CDR3 here is CASRTGGFDEQYF. The CDR3 DNA is TGTGCCAGCAGGACAGGGGGCTTCGACGAGCAGTACTTC.

The chain is built from TRBV7-2 and TRBJ1-1, with a tentative D call TRBD1 (5 bases). V lost 4 bases to trimming and J lost 3 bases, with 9 bases between them. This CDR3 region has 13 residues. Germline values: CDR1 SGHTA, CDR2 FQGNSA. In DNA, the CDR3 is TGTGCCAGCAGCTCACAGGTGGACACTGAAGCTTTCTTT. This translates into CASSSQVDTEAFF. The entire variable domain, with the rest obtained from reference TRBV7-2 and TRBJ1-1, is as follows: GAGVSQSPSNKVTEKGKDVELRCDPISGHTALYWYRQSLGQGLEFLIYFQGNSAPDKSGLPSDRFSAERTGGSVSTLTIQRTQQEDSAVYLCASSSQVDTEAFFGQGTRLTVV.

The chain employs TRBV19 and TRBJ2-5, with 8 bases identical to TRBD1. Germline V gene lookup returns CDR1 LNHDA and CDR2 SQIVND (reference sequence). The CDR3 has 13 residues. J lost 2 bases, V lost 6 bases, and 2 bases had no gene match. The CDR3 reads CASSGQGQETQYF. The CDR3 DNA follows: TGTGCCAGTAGCGGACAGGGACAAGAGACCCAGTACTTC.

The V call is TRBV7-2, the J call TRBJ2-2, with D possibly matching TRBD1 (5 bases). The germline CDR1 and CDR2 sequences are SGHTA and FQGNSA. Trimming removed 4 bases from V and 4 bases from J, with 13 bases in between. The CDR3 is 15 amino acids. The CDR3 sequence: CASSSSGQGTGELFF. The CDR3 coding sequence is TGTGCCAGCAGCTCCTCAGGGCAGGGCACCGGGGAGCTGTTTTTT. Filled out from reference TRBV7-2 and TRBJ2-2, the complete variable domain reads GAGVSQSPSNKVTEKGKDVELRCDPISGHTALYWYRQSLGQGLEFLIYFQGNSAPDKSGLPSDRFSAERTGGSVSTLTIQRTQQEDSAVYLCASSSSGQGTGELFFGEGSRLTVL.

The chain joins TRBV5-1 to TRBJ1-2, with D unresolved. With 0 bases removed from V and 0 bases from J, the gap between germline ends came to 6 bases. Germline V CDR1 and CDR2: SGHRS, YFSETQ. The CDR3 has 14 amino acids. In DNA, the CDR3 is TGCGCCAGCAGCTTGGCCGGGTCTAACTATGGCTACACCTTC. Residues: CASSLAGSNYGYTF.

J is TRBJ1-3 and V is TRBV7-6; no clear D. In germline, CDR1 is SGHVS, CDR2 FNYEAQ. This CDR3 has 14 amino acids. Trimming stripped 0 bases from V and 4 bases from J, with 7 bases between. This chain's CDR3 is CASSLATYGNTIYF. The CDR3 bases are TGTGCCAGCAGCTTAGCCACCTACGGAAACACCATATATTTT.

The gene calls are TRBV6-5 and TRBJ1-2; D is perhaps TRBD1 (6 bases). V dropped 5 bases and J dropped 5 bases, with 12 bases sitting between them. Germline V gene data show CDR1 as MNHEY and CDR2 as SVGAGI. The CDR3 covers 13 residues. CDR3 in DNA: TGTGCCAGCAGTCGCGGGGGGCAGTATGGCTACACCTTC. This sequence encodes CASSRGGQYGYTF.

J is TRBJ2-7 and V is TRBV5-1; D might be TRBD1 (6 bases). From germline, CDR1 is SGHRS and CDR2 YFSETQ. V was cut by 4 bases and J by 4 bases, with 12 bases left in between. The CDR3 runs 13 residues. The CDR3 loop is CASSLRTAYEQYF. The DNA of the CDR3 is TGCGCCAGCAGCCTAAGGACAGCTTACGAGCAGTACTTC.